Listed here are 3 T cell receptor beta chains from one sample, sequenced in a study of early T cells in non-severe SARS-CoV-2 infection. TCRdb called the 5' RACE reads again in MiXCR, with one record for every CDR3 protein. The sample carries tens of thousands of distinct CDR3 sequences, under 8.5% recorded once. Sequenced sample: whole blood. The receptors shown here come from an adult who was a healthcare worker with PCR-confirmed SARS-CoV-2 infection or an uninfected control (not recorded which).

A word on this clonotype: At one of its ends the junction is not consistent with the germline gene, which may arise from a read error. This sequence joins TRBV27 and TRBJ1-2, with TRBD1 identical over 11 bases. The CDR3 spans 15 residues. Germline CDR1 is MNHEY and CDR2 is SMNVEV (reference sequence). In DNA, the CDR3 is TGTGCCAACAGTCCGCGGGACAGGGGGAGTTATGGCTACACCTTC. Protein sequence: CANSPRDRGSYGYTF.

This clonotype is medium-sized (0.01 to 0.1%) within its sample. The rearrangement links TRBV2 to TRBJ2-7, with D perhaps assigned TRBD1 or TRBD2 (6 bases each). The V end was cut by 2 bases, the J end by 2 bases, with 10 bases between. There are 14 residues in the CDR3. From germline, CDR1 is SNHLY and CDR2 FYNNEI. In DNA, the CDR3 is TGTGCCAGCAGTGAACCGGGGGCCGCCTACGAGCAGTACTTC. It yields the protein CASSEPGAAYEQYF.

This clonotype occurred many times. The chain joins TRBV3-1 to TRBJ1-2; no firm D call. This CDR3 region has 13 residues. Trimming removed 0 bases from V and 8 bases from J, with 10 bases in between. CDR1 LGHDT and CDR2 YNNKEL come from the germline V gene (reference sequence). The CDR3 nucleotides are TGTGCCAGCAGCCAAGAAGGGTCTCGAGGCTACACCTTC. This translates into CASSQEGSRGYTF.